One sample yielded the 13 T cell receptor beta chains listed below, sequenced in a study of blood T cell repertoires in COVID-19. Libraries were prepared by immunoSEQ multiplex PCR; TCRdb keeps only in-frame clonotypes and omits some of them. The table includes some 250,000 clones, about 87% detected once. The sequenced material came from peripheral blood. The receptors originated from a woman aged 55-69 years with COVID-19, enrolled during active disease.

This chain joins TRBV20-1 and TRBJ2-7; 9 bases are a match to TRBD2. V was clipped by 3 bases and J by 4 bases; unmatched bases: 7. Per germline, CDR1 DFQATT and CDR2 SNEGSKA (reference sequence). This CDR3 is 14 amino acids long. The CDR3 sequence: CSASLASGIYEQYF. CDR3 DNA sequence: TGCAGTGCTAGTCTAGCTAGCGGGATTTACGAGCAGTACTTC.

This sequence joins TRBV7-9 and TRBJ1-2; D is uncertain. CDR3 size: 14 residues. Germline CDR1 SEHNR, CDR2 FQNEAQ (reference sequence). Deletions cut 5 bases from V and 7 bases from J, with 17 bases between. CDR3 coding DNA: TGTGCCAGCAGCGCAGCCGGGAGCGACGGTGGCTACACCTTC. Translated, it gives CASSAAGSDGGYTF.

This clone was seen just once. The CDR3 region is CASSVTTIDGEQYF. In DNA form, the CDR3 reads TGTGCCAGCAGCGTAACTACCATCGACGGCGAGCAGTACTTC. V usage is TRBV9 and J usage is TRBJ2-7; D is undetermined. V dropped 1 base and J dropped 6 bases, with 14 bases sitting between them. Per germline, CDR1 SGDLS and CDR2 YYNGEE. CDR3 length: 14 residues.

The V call is TRBV18, the J call TRBJ1-2; D is ambiguous. Germline CDR1 reads KGHSH; CDR2 reads LQKENI. Trimming took 2 bases from V and 2 from J, leaving 9 bases between them. This CDR3 has 14 amino acids. For the CDR3, the DNA is TGTGCCAGCTCACCATCAGGACTCAACTATGGCTACACCTTC. It specifies CASSPSGLNYGYTF.

The chain links TRBV19 to TRBJ2-7, with TRBD1 identical over 9 bases. CDR3 length equals 13 residues. Trimming removed 6 bases from V and 4 bases from J; junction bases left unmatched: 4. Germline values: CDR1 LNHDA, CDR2 SQIVND (reference sequence). The CDR3 loop reads CASSRDRDYEQYF. The CDR3 nucleotides are TGTGCCAGTAGCCGGGACAGGGATTACGAGCAGTACTTC. Variable domain in full (rest from reference TRBV19 and TRBJ2-7): DGGITQSPKYLFRKEGQNVTLSCEQNLNHDAMYWYRQDPGQGLRLIYYSQIVNDFQKGDIAEGYSVSREKKESFPLTVTSAQKNPTAFYLCASSRDRDYEQYFGPGTRLTVT.

This chain uses TRBV13 with TRBJ1-4, with D perhaps matching TRBD1 (6 bases). Germline lookup yields CDR1 PRHDT and CDR2 FYEKMQ (reference sequence). The V end was cut by 2 bases, the J end by 3 bases, with 10 bases between. This CDR3 contains 15 residues. In DNA, the CDR3 is TGTGCCAGCAGCTTACGACGACAGGCTAATGAAAAACTGTTTTTT. This encodes CASSLRRQANEKLFF.

The V and J genes are TRBV5-1 and TRBJ2-7; D remains ambiguous. V lost 4 bases and J 2 bases, leaving 4 bases between the germline ends. The CDR3 contains 11 residues. Looked up from germline, CDR1 is SGHRS and CDR2 is YFSETQ. CDR3 DNA: TGCGCCAGCAGCGAGGCCTACGAGCAGTACTTC. This encodes CASSEAYEQYF.

The rearrangement links TRBV5-1 to TRBJ2-3, with 9 bases identical to TRBD2. The V and J ends lost 3 bases and 2 bases, in that order; junction bases with no gene match: 7. The CDR3 runs 16 residues. Germline lookup yields CDR1 SGHRS and CDR2 YFSETQ. CDR3 in amino acids: CASSSGAGGITDTQYF. The CDR3, as DNA: TGCGCCAGCAGCTCGGGAGCGGGAGGTATCACAGATACGCAGTATTTT.

V gene TRBV19 combines with J gene TRBJ2-5, with TRBD2 matching over 9 bases. CDR3 length equals 15 residues. In germline, CDR1 is LNHDA, CDR2 SQIVND (reference sequence). Unmatched junction bases numbered 10, after V lost 6 bases and J lost 5 bases. The CDR3 region is CASSRLAAPRETQYF. CDR3 nucleotides: TGTGCCAGTAGCCGACTAGCGGCTCCCAGGGAGACCCAGTACTTC.

A single count supports this clone. The chain recombines TRBV7-6 with TRBJ2-5; 10 positions agree with TRBD2. The V and J ends lost 2 bases and 5 bases, in that order; junction bases with no gene match: 11. The V gene's germline CDR1 is SGHVS and CDR2 FNYEAQ. This CDR3 spans 17 amino acids. CDR3 coding DNA: TGTGCCAGCAGCTTAATGGGGTCTAGCGGGGGCCAGGAGACCCAGTACTTC. As protein: CASSLMGSSGGQETQYF. Looking up the rest from reference TRBV7-6 and TRBJ2-5 gives the full variable domain: GAGVSQSPRYKVTKRGQDVALRCDPISGHVSLYWYRQALGQGPEFLTYFNYEAQQDKSGLPNDRFSAERPEGSISTLTIQRTEQRDSAMYRCASSLMGSSGGQETQYFGPGTRLLVL.

This clone was recorded a few times. This chain joins TRBV28 and TRBJ1-2, with no clear D. Germline values: CDR1 MDHEN, CDR2 SYDVKM. V lost 6 bases and J lost 2, with 10 bases in between. The CDR3 length is 13 residues. In DNA form, the CDR3 reads TGTGCCAGCAGCGGAGCAGCAAACTATGGCTACACCTTC. Protein sequence: CASSGAANYGYTF.

J is TRBJ2-1 and V is TRBV14; the match to TRBD2 covers 10 bases. CDR3 length: 19 amino acids. CDR1 SGHDN and CDR2 FVKESK come from the germline V gene. With 4 bases clipped from V and 2 bases from J, the junction kept 14 bases outside the gene matches. This CDR3 is CASSRPLRGLARTYNEQFF. DNA of the CDR3: TGTGCCAGCAGCCGCCCCCTGAGGGGACTAGCGCGAACCTACAATGAGCAGTTCTTC.

A few counts support this clone. The chain has TRBV15 and TRBJ1-3; D perhaps matches TRBD1 (5 bases). The ends were cut back, 4 bases at V and 0 bases at J, with 10 bases in the middle. Germline CDR1 LNHNV, CDR2 YYDKDF (reference sequence). The CDR3 sequence is 15 residues long. CDR3 nucleotide sequence: TGTGCCACCAGCACCCGACAGACCTCTGGAAACACCATATATTTT. This translates into CATSTRQTSGNTIYF.